These T cell receptor beta chains were read from a single sample in a study of CD8 T cells in Susac syndrome. TCRdb independently ran MiXCR on the immunoSEQ multiplex PCR reads; one entry per CDR3 protein. The table shows some 160,000 distinct CDR3 sequences, with 92% occurring only once. Sequencing was done on a sample of CD4+ T cells from PBMCs. Source of these receptors: a human donor in good health. CDR3s include the opening cysteine and the closing phenylalanine or tryptophan. A D gene is named only where the DNA matches it firmly. Clone size is shown for a subset of rows, as once, few, many or a class of expanded clone.

v_gene: TRBV6-9; d_gene: -; j_gene: TRBJ2-5; abundance: -; CDR3aa: CASSYPSTGTDQETQYF; CDR3nt: TGTGCCAGCAGTTATCCTTCGACCGGGACGGACCAAGAGACCCAGTACTTC
v_gene: TRBV9; d_gene: -; j_gene: TRBJ2-3; abundance: -; CDR3aa: CASSVDPTGTDTQYF; CDR3nt: TGTGCCAGCAGCGTAGACCCCACGGGGACAGATACGCAGTATTTT
v_gene: TRBV2; d_gene: TRBD1; j_gene: TRBJ1-5; abundance: -; CDR3aa: CASSTPTGEKGPQHF; CDR3nt: TGTGCCAGCAGCACCCCGACAGGGGAAAAAGGGCCCCAGCATTTT
v_gene: TRBV21-1; d_gene: -; j_gene: TRBJ1-1; abundance: -; CDR3aa: CATYFSGGKGAWNTEAFF; CDR3nt: TGTGCCACCTACTTCTCAGGGGGGAAGGGGGCTTGGAACACTGAAGCTTTCTTT
v_gene: TRBV7-2; d_gene: -; j_gene: TRBJ2-3; abundance: -; CDR3aa: CASSLRGESTDTQYF; CDR3nt: TGTGCCAGCAGCCTTCGTGGGGAGTCCACAGATACGCAGTATTTT
v_gene: TRBV6-5; d_gene: TRBD2; j_gene: TRBJ2-3; abundance: -; CDR3aa: CASSYSMSGGALDTQYF; CDR3nt: TGTGCCAGCAGTTACTCGATGAGCGGGGGGGCCCTAGATACGCAGTATTTT
v_gene: TRBV6-1; d_gene: TRBD2; j_gene: TRBJ2-1; abundance: once; CDR3aa: CASSLKIGAGARGNEQFF; CDR3nt: TGTGCCAGCAGCCTTAAAATCGGAGCGGGAGCTCGTGGAAATGAGCAGTTCTTC
v_gene: TRBV5-1; d_gene: TRBD2; j_gene: TRBJ2-1; abundance: -; CDR3aa: CASSPVGGGPDEQFF; CDR3nt: TGCGCCAGCAGCCCCGTCGGGGGAGGGCCTGATGAGCAGTTCTTC
v_gene: TRBV30; d_gene: -; j_gene: TRBJ1-2; abundance: -; CDR3aa: CAWSVIRGRAVSYGYTF; CDR3nt: TGTGCCTGGAGTGTAATCCGCGGCAGGGCTGTCAGCTATGGCTACACCTTC
v_gene: TRBV18; d_gene: -; j_gene: TRBJ2-6; abundance: once; CDR3aa: CASSPPAGRTGANVLTF; CDR3nt: TGTGCCAGCTCACCCCCGGCGGGTCGTACGGGGGCCAACGTCCTGACTTTC
v_gene: TRBV2; d_gene: TRBD1; j_gene: TRBJ2-7; abundance: -; CDR3aa: CASSKSGGGEQYF; CDR3nt: TGTGCCAGCAGTAAATCAGGGGGCGGCGAGCAGTACTTC
v_gene: TRBV19; d_gene: -; j_gene: TRBJ2-5; abundance: -; CDR3aa: CASSPASTGFQETQYF; CDR3nt: TGTGCCAGTAGCCCGGCTTCAACAGGGTTTCAAGAGACCCAGTACTTC
v_gene: TRBV5-6; d_gene: -; j_gene: TRBJ2-4; abundance: -; CDR3aa: CASSRQTIQYF; CDR3nt: TGTGCCAGCAGCCGGCAGACCATTCAGTACTTC
v_gene: TRBV29-1; d_gene: -; j_gene: TRBJ1-4; abundance: few; CDR3aa: CSVAGHGNEKLFF; CDR3nt: TGCAGCGTTGCAGGGCACGGTAATGAAAAACTGTTTTTT
v_gene: TRBV12-3/TRBV12-4; d_gene: -; j_gene: TRBJ2-2; abundance: -; CDR3aa: CASSISTGELFF; CDR3nt: TGTGCCAGCAGTATCAGCACCGGGGAGCTGTTTTTT
v_gene: TRBV20-1; d_gene: -; j_gene: TRBJ1-5; abundance: -; CDR3aa: CSASGPASNQPQHF; CDR3nt: TGCAGTGCTAGTGGGCCGGCGAGCAATCAGCCCCAGCATTTT